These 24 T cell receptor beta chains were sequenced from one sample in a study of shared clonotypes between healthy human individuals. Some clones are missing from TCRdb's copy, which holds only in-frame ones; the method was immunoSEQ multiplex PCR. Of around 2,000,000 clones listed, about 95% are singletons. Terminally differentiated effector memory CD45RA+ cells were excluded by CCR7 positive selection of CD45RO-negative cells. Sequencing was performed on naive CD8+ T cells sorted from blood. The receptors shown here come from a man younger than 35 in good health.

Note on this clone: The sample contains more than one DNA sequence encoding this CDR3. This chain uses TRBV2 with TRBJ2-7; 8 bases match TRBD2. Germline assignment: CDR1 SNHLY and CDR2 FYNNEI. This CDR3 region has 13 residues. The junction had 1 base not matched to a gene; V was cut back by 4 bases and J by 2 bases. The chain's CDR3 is CASSVGGAYEQYF. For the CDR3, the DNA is TGTGCCAGCAGTGTCGGGGGGGCCTACGAGCAGTACTTC.

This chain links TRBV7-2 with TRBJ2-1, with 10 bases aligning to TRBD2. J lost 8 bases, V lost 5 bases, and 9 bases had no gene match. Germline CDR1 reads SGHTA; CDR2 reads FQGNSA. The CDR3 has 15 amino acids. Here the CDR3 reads CASSETSGILDEQFF. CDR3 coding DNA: TGTGCCAGCAGCGAAACTAGCGGGATTTTGGATGAGCAGTTCTTC.

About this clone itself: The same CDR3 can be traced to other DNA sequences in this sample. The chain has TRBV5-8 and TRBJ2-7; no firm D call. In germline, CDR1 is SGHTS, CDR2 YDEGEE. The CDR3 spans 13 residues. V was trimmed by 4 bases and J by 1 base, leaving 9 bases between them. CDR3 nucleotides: TGTGCCAGCAGCGCCGGTATTTCCTACGAGCAGTACTTC. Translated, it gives CASSAGISYEQYF.

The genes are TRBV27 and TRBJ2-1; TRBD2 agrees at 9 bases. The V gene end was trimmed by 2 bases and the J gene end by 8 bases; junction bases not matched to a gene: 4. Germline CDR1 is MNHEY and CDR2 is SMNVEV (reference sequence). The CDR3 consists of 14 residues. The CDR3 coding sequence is TGTGCCAGCAGTTTAGCGGGGGGGTTTGATGAGCAGTTCTTC. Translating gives CASSLAGGFDEQFF.

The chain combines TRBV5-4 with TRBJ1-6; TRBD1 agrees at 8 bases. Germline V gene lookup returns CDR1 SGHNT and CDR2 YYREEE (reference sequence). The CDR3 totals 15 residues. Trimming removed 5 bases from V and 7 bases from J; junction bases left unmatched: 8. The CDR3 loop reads CASSFDGQGNSPLHF. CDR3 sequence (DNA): TGTGCCAGCAGTTTTGACGGACAGGGAAATTCACCCCTCCACTTT.

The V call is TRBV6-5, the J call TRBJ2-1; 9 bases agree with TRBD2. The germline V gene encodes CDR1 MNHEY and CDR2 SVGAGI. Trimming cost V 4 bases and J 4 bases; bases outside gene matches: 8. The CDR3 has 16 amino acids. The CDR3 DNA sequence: TGTGCCAGCAGTTCGTCGACTAGCGGAGCTTACAATGAGCAGTTCTTC. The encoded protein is CASSSSTSGAYNEQFF.

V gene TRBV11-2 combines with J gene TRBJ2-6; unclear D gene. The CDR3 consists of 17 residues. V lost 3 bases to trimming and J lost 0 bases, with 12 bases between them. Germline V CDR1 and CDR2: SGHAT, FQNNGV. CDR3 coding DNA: TGTGCCAGCAGCTTCCCCCAGCTCTTCTCTGGGGCCAACGTCCTGACTTTC. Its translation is CASSFPQLFSGANVLTF.

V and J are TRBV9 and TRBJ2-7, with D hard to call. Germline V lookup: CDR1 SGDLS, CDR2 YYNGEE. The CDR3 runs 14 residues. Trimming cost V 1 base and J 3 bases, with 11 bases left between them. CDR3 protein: CASSVTIENYEQYF. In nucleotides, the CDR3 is TGTGCCAGCAGCGTAACGATAGAGAACTACGAGCAGTACTTC. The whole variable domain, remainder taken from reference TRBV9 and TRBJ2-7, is DSGVTQTPKHLITATGQRVTLRCSPRSGDLSVYWYQQSLDQGLQFLIQYYNGEERAKGNILERFSAQQFPDLHSELNLSSLELGDSALYFCASSVTIENYEQYFGPGTRLTVT.

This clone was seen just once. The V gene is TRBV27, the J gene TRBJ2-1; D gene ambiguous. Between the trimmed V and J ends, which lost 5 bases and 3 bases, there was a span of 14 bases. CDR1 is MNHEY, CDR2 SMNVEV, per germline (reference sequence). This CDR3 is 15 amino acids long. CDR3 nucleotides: TGTGCCAGCAGTCCGGGTCCCAGTAGCTACAATGAGCAGTTCTTC. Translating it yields CASSPGPSSYNEQFF.

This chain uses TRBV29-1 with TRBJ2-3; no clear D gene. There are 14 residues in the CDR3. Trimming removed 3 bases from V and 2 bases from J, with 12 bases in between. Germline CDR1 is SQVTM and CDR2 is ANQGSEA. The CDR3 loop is CSVEVVKFTDTQYF. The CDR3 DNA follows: TGCAGCGTTGAGGTGGTGAAATTCACAGATACGCAGTATTTT.

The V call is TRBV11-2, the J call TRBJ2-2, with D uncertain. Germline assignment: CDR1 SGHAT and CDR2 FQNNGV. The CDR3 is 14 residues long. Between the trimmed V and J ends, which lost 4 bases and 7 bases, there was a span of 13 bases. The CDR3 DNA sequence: TGTGCCAGCAGCTCGCCACACTGGAGCGGGGAGCTGTTTTTT. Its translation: CASSSPHWSGELFF.

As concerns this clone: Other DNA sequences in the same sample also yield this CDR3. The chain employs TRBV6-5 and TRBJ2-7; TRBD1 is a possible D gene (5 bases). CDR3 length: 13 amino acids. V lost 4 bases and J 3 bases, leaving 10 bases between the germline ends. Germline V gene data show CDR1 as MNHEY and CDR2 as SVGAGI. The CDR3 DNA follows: TGTGCCAGCAGTTTCGGACACCTCTACGAGCAGTACTTC. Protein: CASSFGHLYEQYF.

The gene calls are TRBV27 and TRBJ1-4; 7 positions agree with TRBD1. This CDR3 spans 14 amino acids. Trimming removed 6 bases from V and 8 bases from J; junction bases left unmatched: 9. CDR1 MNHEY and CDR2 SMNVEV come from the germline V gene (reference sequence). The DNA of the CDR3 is TGTGCCAGCAGCGCGACCGTGACAGGGGAAAAACTGTTTTTT. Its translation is CASSATVTGEKLFF.

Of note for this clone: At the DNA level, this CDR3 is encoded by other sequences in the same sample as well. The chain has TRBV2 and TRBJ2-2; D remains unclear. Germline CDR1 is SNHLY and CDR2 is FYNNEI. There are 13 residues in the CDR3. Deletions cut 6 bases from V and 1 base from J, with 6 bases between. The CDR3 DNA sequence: TGTGCCAGCAGAGACTTGAACACCGGGGAGCTGTTTTTT. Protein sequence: CASRDLNTGELFF.

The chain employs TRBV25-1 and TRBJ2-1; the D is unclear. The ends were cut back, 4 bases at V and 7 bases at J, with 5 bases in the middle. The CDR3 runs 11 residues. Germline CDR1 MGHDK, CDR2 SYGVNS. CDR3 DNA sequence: TGTGCCAGCAGTGTGATGAATGAGCAGTTCTTC. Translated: CASSVMNEQFF.

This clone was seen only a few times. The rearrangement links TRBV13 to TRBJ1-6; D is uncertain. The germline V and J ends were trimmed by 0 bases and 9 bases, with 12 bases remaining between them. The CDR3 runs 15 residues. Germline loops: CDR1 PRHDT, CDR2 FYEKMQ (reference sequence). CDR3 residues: CASSLGGVSGSPLHF. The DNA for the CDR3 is TGTGCCAGCAGCTTAGGCGGAGTGTCCGGTTCACCCCTCCACTTT.

The CDR3 loop is CASSFRGTGAYEQYF. The CDR3, as DNA: TGTGCCAGCAGTTTTCGCGGGACAGGCGCCTACGAGCAGTACTTC. This chain joins TRBV28 and TRBJ2-7; 8 positions match TRBD1. Germline CDR1 reads MDHEN; CDR2 reads SYDVKM. This CDR3 has 15 residues. V was pared by 3 bases and J by 2 bases, with 6 bases of the junction left unmatched.

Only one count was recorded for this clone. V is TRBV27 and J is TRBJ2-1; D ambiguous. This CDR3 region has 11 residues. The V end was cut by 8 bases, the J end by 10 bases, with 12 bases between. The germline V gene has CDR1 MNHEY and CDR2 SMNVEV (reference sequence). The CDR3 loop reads CASLGLGEQFF. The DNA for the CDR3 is TGTGCCAGCTTGGGCCTAGGGGAGCAGTTCTTC.

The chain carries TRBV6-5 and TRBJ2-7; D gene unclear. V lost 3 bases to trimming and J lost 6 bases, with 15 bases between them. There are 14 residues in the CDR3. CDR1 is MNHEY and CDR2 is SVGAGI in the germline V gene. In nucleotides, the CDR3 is TGTGCCAGCAGTTATGTGGCCCCAGGTGGCGAGCAGTACTTC. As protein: CASSYVAPGGEQYF.

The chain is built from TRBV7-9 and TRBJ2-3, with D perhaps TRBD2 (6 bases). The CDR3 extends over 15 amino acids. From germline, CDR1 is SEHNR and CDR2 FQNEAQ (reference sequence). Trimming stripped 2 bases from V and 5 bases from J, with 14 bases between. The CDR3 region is CASSLYVGLEDTQYF. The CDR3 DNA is TGTGCCAGCAGCTTATATGTGGGACTGGAAGATACGCAGTATTTT.

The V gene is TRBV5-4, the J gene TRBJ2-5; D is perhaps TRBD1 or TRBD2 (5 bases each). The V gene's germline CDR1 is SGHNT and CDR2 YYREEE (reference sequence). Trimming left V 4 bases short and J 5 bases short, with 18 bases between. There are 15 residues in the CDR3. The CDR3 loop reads CASSPGTGPFETQYF. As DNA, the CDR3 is TGTGCCAGCAGCCCCGGGACCGGTCCTTTTGAGACCCAGTACTTC.

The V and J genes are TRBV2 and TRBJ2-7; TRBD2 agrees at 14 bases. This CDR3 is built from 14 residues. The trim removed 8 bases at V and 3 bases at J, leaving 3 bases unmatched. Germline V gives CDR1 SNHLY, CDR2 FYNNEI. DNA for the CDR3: TGTGCCAGCCTAGGGACTAGCGGGAGCTACGAGCAGTACTTC. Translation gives CASLGTSGSYEQYF.

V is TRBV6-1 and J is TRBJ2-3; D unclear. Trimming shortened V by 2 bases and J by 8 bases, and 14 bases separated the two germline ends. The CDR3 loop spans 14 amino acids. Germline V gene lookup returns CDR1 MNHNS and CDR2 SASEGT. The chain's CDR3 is CASSESGSQATQYF. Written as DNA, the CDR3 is TGTGCCAGCAGTGAATCAGGATCTCAAGCTACGCAGTATTTT.

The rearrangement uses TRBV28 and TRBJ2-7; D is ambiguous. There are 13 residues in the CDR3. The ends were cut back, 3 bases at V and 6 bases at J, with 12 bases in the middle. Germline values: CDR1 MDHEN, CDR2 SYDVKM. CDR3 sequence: CASSLLADVEQYF. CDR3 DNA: TGTGCCAGCAGTTTGTTGGCCGACGTCGAGCAGTACTTC.